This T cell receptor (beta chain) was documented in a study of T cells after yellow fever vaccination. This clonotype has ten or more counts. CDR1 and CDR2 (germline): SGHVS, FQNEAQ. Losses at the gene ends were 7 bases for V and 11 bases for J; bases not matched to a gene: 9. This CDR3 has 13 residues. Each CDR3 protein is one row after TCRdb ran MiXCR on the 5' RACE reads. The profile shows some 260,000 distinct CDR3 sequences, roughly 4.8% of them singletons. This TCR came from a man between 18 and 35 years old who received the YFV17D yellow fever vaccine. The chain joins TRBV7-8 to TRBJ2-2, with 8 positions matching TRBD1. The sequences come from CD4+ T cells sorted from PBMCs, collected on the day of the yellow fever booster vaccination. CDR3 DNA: TGTGCCAGCACCCGGAGCAGGGGGCTTGAGCTGTTTTTT. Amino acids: CASTRSRGLELFF. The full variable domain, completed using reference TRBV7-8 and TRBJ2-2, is GAGVSQSPRYKVAKRGQDVALRCDPISGHVSLFWYQQALGQGPEFLTYFQNEAQLDKSGLPSDRFFAERPEGSVSTLKIQRTQQEDSAVYLCASTRSRGLELFFGEGSRLTVL.